A single sample is the source of the 32 T cell receptor beta chains below, sequenced in a study of T-cell memory formation after mild COVID-19. TCRdb processed the 5' RACE reads anew with MiXCR; each CDR3 protein has one entry. The table lists fewer than 40,000 distinct CDR3 sequences, roughly 10% of them singletons. The sample consisted of PBMCs or a T cell subset sorted from them (not recorded which). The receptors come from a man aged 18 to 30 who had mild COVID-19 (a few samples of this study predate the infection). Cell type and time point are not known.

The table lists this clonotype with many counts. The V call is TRBV29-1, the J call TRBJ2-3; D is uncertain. CDR1 and CDR2 from the germline V gene are SQVTM and ANQGSEA. The CDR3 loop spans 15 amino acids. V dropped 0 bases and J dropped 5 bases, with 15 bases sitting between them. The CDR3 DNA reads as TGCAGCGTTGAAGATCATGGGTCATTAAGAGATACGCAGTATTTT. Its translation: CSVEDHGSLRDTQYF.

This clonotype has at least ten counts. The chain uses TRBV15 and TRBJ2-5; TRBD2 is a possible D gene (6 bases). Germline CDR1 and CDR2: LNHNV and YYDKDF (reference sequence). The CDR3 has 16 amino acids. The V end lost 2 bases, the J end lost 5 bases, and 18 bases lay between the germline ends. The DNA of the CDR3 is TGTGCCACCAGCAGAAGACGACTAGTAAGAGGGGAGACCCAGTACTTC. Translated: CATSRRRLVRGETQYF.

The chain employs TRBV25-1 and TRBJ1-1; D gene unclear. From germline, CDR1 is MGHDK and CDR2 SYGVNS. The CDR3 is 12 residues long. Trimming took off 6 bases at V and 5 bases at J, with 10 bases between the two ends. The chain's CDR3 is CASSQTRTEAFF. The CDR3 DNA reads TGTGCCAGCAGCCAGACTAGAACTGAAGCTTTCTTT.

This clonotype was recorded a few times. This rearrangement joins TRBV28 to TRBJ2-1; D is possibly TRBD1 (6 bases). The V gene's germline CDR1 is MDHEN and CDR2 SYDVKM. V was pared by 7 bases and J by 6 bases, with 16 bases between. This CDR3 is 14 amino acids long. The CDR3 nucleotides read TGTGCCAGCAACTCGTTTAGGGGGTTCAATGAGCAGTTCTTC. It encodes CASNSFRGFNEQFF. Full variable domain (missing parts from reference TRBV28 and TRBJ2-1): DVKVTQSSRYLVKRTGEKVFLECVQDMDHENMFWYRQDPGLGLRLIYFSYDVKMKEKGDIPEGYSVSREKKERFSLILESASTNQTSMYLCASNSFRGFNEQFFGPGTRLTVL.

In its sample, this clonotype was seen a few times. The chain carries TRBV11-3 and TRBJ2-1; 8 bases agree with TRBD2. Germline V lookup: CDR1 SGHNT, CDR2 YENEEA. V gave up 5 bases and J gave up 4 bases; unmatched junction bases: 7. CDR3 length equals 15 residues. CDR3 region: CASSVSSGRYNEQFF. The CDR3 DNA follows: TGTGCCAGCAGCGTGTCTAGCGGGCGTTACAATGAGCAGTTCTTC.

The chain recombines TRBV11-3 with TRBJ2-5, with 7 nucleotides matching TRBD1. V lost 2 bases and J lost 7; bases outside the gene matches: 7. The CDR3 length is 14 residues. The V gene's germline CDR1 is SGHNT and CDR2 YENEEA. CDR3 region: CASSLQTGFGTQYF. The CDR3 region has the DNA TGTGCCAGCAGCTTACAGACAGGGTTCGGGACCCAGTACTTC.

This clonotype was found many times. V usage is TRBV6-5 and J usage is TRBJ1-2; D gene unclear. The CDR3 covers 13 residues. The V gene lost 4 bases and the J gene lost 5 bases, with 11 bases spanning the gap. Germline V gene data show CDR1 as MNHEY and CDR2 as SVGAGI. CDR3 sequence reads: CASSSAPFYGYTF. The CDR3 region has the DNA TGTGCCAGCAGTTCGGCTCCCTTTTATGGCTACACCTTC.

This clonotype was picked up many times. The chain employs TRBV4-2 and TRBJ2-3; the D is unclear. The CDR3 has 18 amino acids. Trimming cost V 5 bases and J 0 bases, with 21 bases left between them. The germline V gene has CDR1 LGHNA and CDR2 YNFKEQ. The CDR3 coding sequence is TGTGCCAGCAGCTTTCAAACTTCGACGGATACTAGCACAGATACGCAGTATTTT. Amino acid sequence: CASSFQTSTDTSTDTQYF.

This clonotype was observed many times. The chain joins TRBV4-2 to TRBJ2-1; D is possibly TRBD1 or TRBD2 (5 bases each). The CDR3 contains 16 residues. Trimming took 2 bases from V and 0 from J, leaving 11 bases between them. In germline, CDR1 is LGHNA, CDR2 YNFKEQ. The CDR3 protein is CASSQSSGPSYNEQFF. In DNA, the CDR3 is TGTGCCAGCAGCCAATCTTCGGGGCCCTCCTACAATGAGCAGTTCTTC.

There are many counts of this clonotype. Here the CDR3 reads CASSQDGTSGGEEQFF. In DNA form, the CDR3 reads TGCGCCAGCAGCCAAGATGGAACTAGCGGGGGGGAGGAGCAGTTCTTC. The chain combines TRBV4-1 with TRBJ2-1, with 13 nucleotides matching TRBD2. Trimming took 0 bases from V and 10 from J; bases not matched to a gene: 6. This CDR3 has 16 residues. In germline, CDR1 is MGHRA, CDR2 YSYEKL.

This clonotype was seen ten or more times. The J gene is TRBJ2-3, the V gene TRBV7-2; D perhaps matches TRBD2 (5 bases). Germline assignment: CDR1 SGHTA and CDR2 FQGNSA. Trimming shortened V by 0 bases and J by 4 bases, and 11 bases separated the two germline ends. CDR3 size: 15 residues. The CDR3 reads CASSLAWRAADTQYF. The DNA of the CDR3 is TGTGCCAGCAGCTTAGCCTGGCGGGCTGCAGATACGCAGTATTTT.

Ten or more counts support this clonotype. This sequence joins TRBV4-3 and TRBJ2-2; 7 bases line up with TRBD1. CDR1 is LGHNA, CDR2 YSLEER, per germline. V lost 3 bases to trimming and J lost 4 bases; unmatched junction nucleotides: 8. This CDR3 region has 16 residues. This chain's CDR3 is CASSHAGTVFTGELFF. CDR3 coding DNA: TGCGCCAGCAGCCATGCCGGGACAGTTTTCACCGGGGAGCTGTTTTTT.

The sample holds many counts of this clonotype. The rearrangement uses TRBV20-1 and TRBJ1-5; 9 bases fit TRBD1. Germline V gives CDR1 DFQATT, CDR2 SNEGSKA (reference sequence). The CDR3 runs to 13 residues. V dropped 5 bases and J dropped 5; count of bases not matched to a gene: 4. The CDR3 reads CSAWGQGHQPQHF. CDR3 DNA sequence: TGCAGTGCTTGGGGACAGGGACATCAGCCCCAGCATTTT.

This clonotype occurred many times. CDR3 protein: CASSPWGAKNIQYF. Written as DNA, the CDR3 is TGTGCCAGCAGTCCCTGGGGAGCCAAAAACATTCAGTACTTC. V and J are TRBV6-5 and TRBJ2-4; D uncertain. Germline-derived CDR1 and CDR2 are MNHEY and SVGAGI. This CDR3 spans 14 amino acids. The V and J ends lost 5 bases and 0 bases respectively, with 8 bases between them.

This clonotype has ten or more counts. The chain uses TRBV12-3 or TRBV12-4 and TRBJ1-3, with unresolved D. The CDR3 consists of 13 residues. V dropped 3 bases and J dropped 3 bases, with 6 bases sitting between them. This CDR3 reads CASSLTLGNTIYF. CDR3 nucleotide sequence: TGTGCCAGCAGTTTGACACTTGGAAACACCATATATTTT.

This clonotype was found many times. V gene TRBV20-1 combines with J gene TRBJ2-3, with 7 bases lining up with TRBD1. The CDR3 totals 15 residues. Germline V gene sequence: CDR1 DFQATT, CDR2 SNEGSKA (reference sequence). V gave up 0 bases and J gave up 3 bases; unmatched junction bases: 6. CDR3 loop: CSARDRRQGTDTQYF. CDR3 sequence (DNA): TGCAGTGCTAGAGATCGGAGACAGGGTACAGATACGCAGTATTTT.

In this sample, this clonotype turned up many times. The genes are TRBV4-2 and TRBJ2-5; D gene unclear. Trimming removed 3 bases from V and 2 bases from J, with 10 bases in between. This CDR3 is 14 amino acids long. CDR1 and CDR2 (germline): LGHNA, YNFKEQ. The CDR3 protein is CASSQNLGQETQYF. The DNA for the CDR3 is TGTGCCAGCAGCCAGAATCTTGGGCAAGAGACCCAGTACTTC.

There are many counts of this clonotype. The chain is built from TRBV4-3 and TRBJ1-3; D gene uncertain. Germline lookup yields CDR1 LGHNA and CDR2 YSLEER. This CDR3 region has 13 residues. Trimming stripped 1 base from V and 2 bases from J, with 3 bases between. The CDR3 protein is CASSQGPGNTIYF. The CDR3 DNA follows: TGCGCCAGCAGCCAAGGTCCTGGAAACACCATATATTTT.

This clonotype was picked up many times. V usage is TRBV18 and J usage is TRBJ2-7; D is unresolved. The ends were cut back, 4 bases at V and 3 bases at J, with 7 bases in the middle. The CDR3 is 12 residues long. Looked up from germline, CDR1 is KGHSH and CDR2 is LQKENI. The CDR3 coding sequence is TGTGCCAGCTCACAGGCCGGCTACGAGCAGTACTTC. It is translated as CASSQAGYEQYF.

This chain connects TRBV5-5 to TRBJ1-3, with D possibly being TRBD1 (6 bases). The germline CDR1 and CDR2 sequences are SGHKS and YYEKEE (reference sequence). Between the trimmed V and J ends, which lost 4 bases and 4 bases, there was a span of 18 bases. CDR3 length equals 16 residues. CDR3 residues: CASSPQGMVSGNTIYF. CDR3 DNA sequence: TGTGCCAGCAGCCCGCAGGGGATGGTATCCGGAAACACCATATATTTT.

This clonotype showed up many times. The rearrangement joins TRBV20-1 to TRBJ1-5; possible D gene TRBD1, 5 bases. The CDR3 length is 13 residues. V dropped 6 bases and J dropped 4 bases, with 13 bases sitting between them. CDR1 and CDR2 from the germline V gene are DFQATT and SNEGSKA (reference sequence). The CDR3, as DNA: TGCAGTGCCCTCGGGACGGGTAATCAGCCCCAGCATTTT. This sequence encodes CSALGTGNQPQHF.

This clonotype occurred many times. This chain links TRBV6-2 or TRBV6-3 with TRBJ2-5; D unresolved. The CDR3 sequence is 12 residues long. The V gene's germline CDR1 is MNHEY and CDR2 SVGEGT. V was pared by 8 bases and J by 3 bases, with 10 bases between. The CDR3 loop is CASSPGEETQYF. DNA of the CDR3: TGTGCCAGCTCTCCCGGTGAAGAGACCCAGTACTTC.

This clonotype was observed at least ten times. At one end the junction does not follow the germline gene, possibly because of a read error. The rearrangement uses TRBV6-2 or TRBV6-3 and TRBJ1-2; D remains ambiguous. This CDR3 region has 15 residues. Germline lookup yields CDR1 MNHEY and CDR2 SVGEGT. This CDR3 is CDSSLRAPKGYGYTF. CDR3 nucleotide sequence: TGTGACAGCAGCCTTCGGGCTCCGAAAGGGTATGGCTACACCTTC.

This clonotype has at least ten counts. V and J are TRBV6-5 and TRBJ2-5; TRBD2 matches 8 bases. Germline V gene data show CDR1 as MNHEY and CDR2 as SVGAGI. The CDR3 covers 17 residues. V shed 4 bases, J shed 4 bases, and the junction held 14 bases outside the gene matches. The CDR3 DNA is TGTGCCAGCAGTTTAGGACTCGGGGGGGCCGGTGGAGAGACCCAGTACTTC. It yields the protein CASSLGLGGAGGETQYF.

This clonotype showed up many times. J is TRBJ1-1 and V is TRBV6-2 or TRBV6-3; possible D gene TRBD1, 6 bases. The CDR3 loop spans 14 amino acids. The V gene lost 2 bases and the J gene lost 0 bases, with 7 bases spanning the gap. CDR1 is MNHEY and CDR2 is SVGEGT in the germline V gene. The chain's CDR3 is CASSYAGVNTEAFF. Here the CDR3 DNA reads TGTGCCAGCAGTTACGCAGGGGTGAACACTGAAGCTTTCTTT.

The chain couples TRBV7-2 to TRBJ1-5; TRBD1 is a possible D gene (5 bases). The germline V and J ends were trimmed by 1 base and 1 base, with 11 bases remaining between them. CDR3 length equals 16 residues. Germline CDR1 SGHTA, CDR2 FQGNSA. The CDR3 spells CASSLVSGTSNQPQHF. In nucleotides, the CDR3 is TGTGCCAGCAGCTTAGTGTCAGGGACGAGCAATCAGCCCCAGCATTTT. Looking up the rest from reference TRBV7-2 and TRBJ1-5 gives the full variable domain: GAGVSQSPSNKVTEKGKDVELRCDPISGHTALYWYRQSLGQGLEFLIYFQGNSAPDKSGLPSDRFSAERTGGSVSTLTIQRTQQEDSAVYLCASSLVSGTSNQPQHFGDGTRLSIL.

This clonotype was counted ten times or more. The chain couples TRBV2 to TRBJ2-2; the D is unclear. This CDR3 has 15 amino acids. Trimming pared 4 bases from V and 3 bases from J, leaving 12 bases between. Germline values: CDR1 SNHLY, CDR2 FYNNEI. The CDR3 coding sequence is TGTGCCAGCAGTGGGGTACAACCGGACACCGGGGAGCTGTTTTTT. Amino acids: CASSGVQPDTGELFF. The complete variable domain, with remaining parts taken from reference TRBV2 and TRBJ2-2, reads EPEVTQTPSHQVTQMGQEVILRCVPISNHLYFYWYRQILGQKVEFLVSFYNNEISEKSEIFDDQFSVERPDGSNFTLKIRSTKLEDSAMYFCASSGVQPDTGELFFGEGSRLTVL.

This clonotype was seen many times. V is TRBV30 and J is TRBJ2-7; D ambiguous. V was shortened by 4 bases and J by 0 bases, with 16 bases between the two germline ends. CDR1 and CDR2 from the germline V gene are GTSNPN and SVGIG (reference sequence). The CDR3 sequence is 15 residues long. In DNA, the CDR3 is TGTGCCTGGACCGGATGGCAGAGACTCTCCTACGAGCAGTACTTC. Protein product: CAWTGWQRLSYEQYF.

This clonotype was observed many times. This chain joins TRBV7-6 and TRBJ2-2; D is unclear. Trimming took 5 bases from V and 0 from J, leaving 13 bases between them. The germline CDR1 and CDR2 sequences are SGHVS and FNYEAQ. This CDR3 comprises 16 residues. The chain's CDR3 is CASSRSRQANTGELFF. DNA of the CDR3: TGTGCCAGCAGCCGCTCCCGGCAGGCGAACACCGGGGAGCTGTTTTTT.

This clonotype appeared many times. This chain links TRBV4-1 with TRBJ1-2; 7 positions match TRBD1. CDR3 length: 14 residues. Germline V CDR1 and CDR2: MGHRA, YSYEKL. Losses at the gene ends were 3 bases for V and 5 bases for J; bases not matched to a gene: 6. The CDR3 DNA reads as TGCGCCAGCAGCCAGAATGGACAGGCATATGGCTACACCTTC. As protein: CASSQNGQAYGYTF.

The J gene is TRBJ1-1, the V gene TRBV20-1; D is uncertain. Per the germline V gene, CDR1 is DFQATT and CDR2 is SNEGSKA (reference sequence). There are 11 residues in the CDR3. V was shortened by 5 bases and J by 6 bases, with 10 bases between the two germline ends. The CDR3 DNA reads TGCAGTGCTGCTACTAGCGCTGAAGCTTTCTTT. It translates to CSAATSAEAFF.

The CDR3: CASRSAEDTDTQYF. CDR3 DNA sequence: TGCGCCAGCAGGTCAGCTGAGGACACAGATACGCAGTATTTT. The chain has TRBV4-3 and TRBJ2-3; D is uncertain. V was pared by 6 bases and J by 2 bases, with 12 bases between. This CDR3 has 14 amino acids. Germline V CDR1 and CDR2: LGHNA, YSLEER.